This T cell receptor (beta chain) was documented in a study of neoadjuvant nivolumab and ipilimumab in lung cancer. The study, taken as a whole, reports: Higher pretherapy blood TCR richness went with higher resected-tumor richness. TCR clonality did not significantly correlate with pathologic tumor regression. Only two of four nivolumab-treated tumors gained richness and clonality by surgery. Compared with tumor-adjacent uninvolved lung, resected tumors showed greater richness and clonality.

As to this clone: The antigen is not known.

The protocol was immunoSEQ multiplex PCR, while the TCRdb copy is restricted to in-frame clones and leaves out a portion. The sample has a few thousand clones, around 70% seen once. The material sequenced was tumor tissue, taken after neoadjuvant nivolumab, alone or with ipilimumab, at or shortly before surgery. The receptor was derived from an adult with non-small cell lung cancer.

CDR3 region: CSVAYRGGEKTQYF. The CDR3 DNA follows: TGCAGCGTTGCTTACAGGGGTGGTGAGAAGACCCAGTACTTC. The chain is built from TRBV29-1 and TRBJ2-5, with 7 bases identical to TRBD1. From germline, CDR1 is SQVTM and CDR2 ANQGSEA. After removal of 4 bases from V and 6 bases from J, the junction contained 11 bases not matched to a gene. The CDR3 length is 14 residues.